The rows below give T cell receptor beta chains drawn from one sample of a study of blood T cell repertoires in COVID-19. This table comes from immunoSEQ multiplex PCR, and its TCRdb copy is limited to in-frame clones, with some not included. The table lists 100,000 or so clones, around four fifths of them singletons. The specimen sequenced was peripheral blood. The source is a woman in her seventies with acute or convalescent COVID-19. Each CDR3 is given with its conserved first and last residue. A D gene is named only where the DNA matches it firmly. Clone size is not always given. Where it is, it says once, few, many or a class for expanded clones.

CDR3 protein: CASSYDGSRQETQYF; CDR3 DNA: TGTGCCAGCAGTTACGACGGGAGCCGCCAAGAGACCCAGTACTTC; J gene: TRBJ2-5; clone size: .; V gene: TRBV6-2/TRBV6-3; D gene: .
CDR3 protein: CASSLARGLRLGEQFF; CDR3 DNA: TGTGCCAGCAGCTTGGCCAGGGGACTACGCCTAGGTGAGCAGTTCTTC; J gene: TRBJ2-1; clone size: .; V gene: TRBV5-8; D gene: .
CDR3 protein: CASNSGTDGYNEQFF; CDR3 DNA: TGTGCCAGCAACTCAGGGACAGATGGCTACAATGAGCAGTTCTTC; J gene: TRBJ2-1; clone size: .; V gene: TRBV5-4; D gene: TRBD1
CDR3 protein: CASSLAYGGIFSYNEQFF; CDR3 DNA: TGTGCCAGCAGCTTAGCTTACGGCGGGATATTCTCCTACAATGAGCAGTTCTTC; J gene: TRBJ2-1; clone size: .; V gene: TRBV7-6; D gene: .
CDR3 protein: CATSDLGGDTQYF; CDR3 DNA: TGTGCCACCAGTGACTTAGGGGGAGATACGCAGTATTTT; J gene: TRBJ2-3; clone size: .; V gene: TRBV24-1; D gene: .
CDR3 protein: CASSQRSAAGQGYTGELFF; CDR3 DNA: TGTGCCAGCAGCCAACGATCCGCGGCGGGACAGGGATACACCGGGGAGCTGTTTTTT; J gene: TRBJ2-2; clone size: .; V gene: TRBV3-1/TRBV3-2; D gene: TRBD1
CDR3 protein: CASSDSLGKPQHF; CDR3 DNA: TGTGCCAGCAGTGACTCTCTAGGAAAGCCCCAGCATTTT; J gene: TRBJ1-5; clone size: .; V gene: TRBV2; D gene: .
CDR3 protein: CASSPELAGPTDTQYF; CDR3 DNA: TGTGCCAGCTCACCAGAACTAGCGGGGCCCACAGATACGCAGTATTTT; J gene: TRBJ2-3; clone size: once; V gene: TRBV18; D gene: TRBD2
CDR3 protein: CASSQGQGTTQYF; CDR3 DNA: TGTGCCAGCAGCCAAGGGCAGGGTACGACCCAGTACTTC; J gene: TRBJ2-5; clone size: .; V gene: TRBV3-1/TRBV3-2; D gene: .
CDR3 protein: CASSKDPGQNYNEQFF; CDR3 DNA: TGTGCCAGCAGCAAAGACCCGGGACAGAATTACAATGAGCAGTTCTTC; J gene: TRBJ2-1; clone size: .; V gene: TRBV9; D gene: TRBD1
CDR3 protein: CASSVGPGVNTEAFF; CDR3 DNA: TGTGCCAGCAGCGTAGGTCCGGGAGTGAACACTGAAGCTTTCTTT; J gene: TRBJ1-1; clone size: .; V gene: TRBV9; D gene: .
CDR3 protein: CAWRGRTEIIF; CDR3 DNA: TGTGCCTGGAGGGGGAGGACGGAGATAATCTTT; J gene: TRBJ1-1; clone size: .; V gene: TRBV30; D gene: .
CDR3 protein: CASSFLEKLFF; CDR3 DNA: TGTGCCAGCAGTTTTTTAGAAAAACTGTTTTTT; J gene: TRBJ1-4; clone size: .; V gene: TRBV12-3/TRBV12-4; D gene: .
CDR3 protein: CASSVEAGMGEQYF; CDR3 DNA: TGTGCCAGCAGCGTAGAGGCAGGGATGGGGGAGCAGTACTTC; J gene: TRBJ2-7; clone size: .; V gene: TRBV9; D gene: .
CDR3 protein: CASSLDGRGDQETQYF; CDR3 DNA: TGCGCCAGCAGCTTGGATGGGCGGGGGGACCAAGAGACCCAGTACTTC; J gene: TRBJ2-5; clone size: .; V gene: TRBV5-1; D gene: TRBD2
CDR3 protein: CASSQGGKGATEAFF; CDR3 DNA: TGTGCCAGCAGCCAAGGGGGTAAAGGGGCCACTGAAGCTTTCTTT; J gene: TRBJ1-1; clone size: .; V gene: TRBV3-1/TRBV3-2; D gene: .